The 20 T cell receptor beta chains below come from one sample, sequenced in a study of beta chain features in type 1 diabetes. These TCRs' antigens remain unknown. Study-level findings and limits: A moderate, significant TCRB CDR3 shortening appeared in type 1 diabetes across four CD4+ subsets.

TCRB transcripts that were expressed got sequenced, as all of the isolated RNA had been reverse transcribed. Libraries were prepared by immunoSEQ multiplex PCR; TCRdb keeps only in-frame clonotypes and omits some of them. This sample yields 250,000 or so clones, of which approximately 15% are seen a single time; approximately 0.02% belongs to the top ten. Sequencing was performed on naive CD4+ T cells from blood. The origin of the receptors is a man aged 25 to 45 with type 1 diabetes.

The genes are TRBV20-1 and TRBJ2-5; D gene ambiguous. The CDR3 covers 11 residues. The V end was cut by 2 bases, the J end by 2 bases, with 3 bases between. Germline V gene lookup returns CDR1 DFQATT and CDR2 SNEGSKA (reference sequence). The CDR3: CSARPQETQYF. CDR3 coding DNA: TGCAGTGCTAGACCTCAAGAGACCCAGTACTTC.

CDR3 DNA: TGTGCCAGCAGCGGAGGGATAGCTAACTATGGCTACACCTTC. This gives the protein CASSGGIANYGYTF. The J gene is TRBJ1-2, the V gene TRBV11-2, with no clear D. CDR1 is SGHAT and CDR2 is FQNNGV in the germline V gene. This CDR3 contains 14 residues. Trimming removed 5 bases from V and 0 bases from J, with 10 bases in between.

The chain is built from TRBV7-6 and TRBJ2-3; 10 bases fit TRBD1. J lost 4 bases, V lost 1 base, and 5 bases had no gene match. Looked up from germline, CDR1 is SGHVS and CDR2 is FNYEAQ. CDR3 length: 16 amino acids. In nucleotides, the CDR3 is TGTGCCAGCAGCTTAGGACAGGGGGCGCCCCCAGATACGCAGTATTTT. This translates into CASSLGQGAPPDTQYF.

V gene TRBV5-6 combines with J gene TRBJ1-2; D perhaps matches TRBD1 (5 bases). The CDR3 contains 14 residues. V was clipped by 1 base and J by 3 bases, with 10 bases between them. Germline values: CDR1 SGHDT, CDR2 YYEEEE. CDR3 nucleotide sequence: TGTGCCAGCAGCTTGTTTTCAGGGCACTATGGCTACACCTTC. Translated, it gives CASSLFSGHYGYTF.

The chain joins TRBV6-5 to TRBJ1-1; 8 nucleotides agree with TRBD1. V lost 5 bases, J lost 0 bases, and 5 bases stayed unmatched. The CDR3 extends over 15 amino acids. CDR1 MNHEY and CDR2 SVGAGI come from the germline V gene. The CDR3, as DNA: TGTGCCAGCAGTAGACAGGGGACCATGAACACTGAAGCTTTCTTT. This sequence encodes CASSRQGTMNTEAFF.

V and J are TRBV15 and TRBJ2-2, with 8 positions matching TRBD1. V was clipped by 0 bases and J by 1 base; unmatched bases: 4. Per the germline V gene, CDR1 is LNHNV and CDR2 is YYDKDF (reference sequence). The CDR3 contains 17 residues. CDR3 residues: CATSRDQGAMNTGELFF. The CDR3 DNA reads TGTGCCACCAGCAGAGATCAGGGGGCCATGAACACCGGGGAGCTGTTTTTT.

Comments on this clone: Within the sample, other DNA sequences also encode this same CDR3. J is TRBJ1-1 and V is TRBV2, with D perhaps TRBD1 (5 bases). From germline, CDR1 is SNHLY and CDR2 FYNNEI. V was clipped by 6 bases and J by 1 base, with 9 bases between them. CDR3 length: 13 amino acids. CDR3: CASSEQGNTEAFF. The CDR3 DNA is TGTGCCAGCAGCGAGCAGGGGAACACTGAAGCTTTCTTT.

The chain has TRBV18 and TRBJ2-5, with 14 bases that match TRBD2. The CDR3 has 15 residues. V trimming: 5 bases; J trimming: 11 bases; junction bases outside the gene matches: 10. Germline assignment: CDR1 KGHSH and CDR2 LQKENI. This chain's CDR3 is CASSSGLAGDPSQYF. The CDR3 nucleotides read TGTGCCAGCTCATCGGGACTAGCGGGGGACCCAAGTCAGTACTTC.

This clone came up a few times. This chain connects TRBV29-1 to TRBJ2-5; 9 bases are shared with TRBD2. The CDR3 runs to 14 residues. Germline CDR1 SQVTM, CDR2 ANQGSEA. Trimming took 8 bases from V and 4 from J; bases not matched to a gene: 11. In nucleotides, the CDR3 is TGCAGCACCCGAGGGAGCGGGAGGACAGAGACCCAGTACTTC. This gives the protein CSTRGSGRTETQYF. Drawing the rest from reference TRBV29-1 and TRBJ2-5, the complete variable domain is SAVISQKPSRDICQRGTSLTIQCQVDSQVTMMFWYRQQPGQSLTLIATANQGSEATYESGFVIDKFPISRPNLTFSTLTVSNMSPEDSSIYLCSTRGSGRTETQYFGPGTRLLVL.

The chain joins TRBV18 to TRBJ2-1; TRBD2 aligns across 14 bases. The CDR3 sequence is 16 residues long. CDR1 KGHSH and CDR2 LQKENI come from the germline V gene. The V gene end was trimmed by 1 base and the J gene end by 7 bases; junction bases not matched to a gene: 3. CDR3 in DNA: TGTGCCAGCTCACCACGGACTAGCGGGGGGAGGAATGAGCAGTTCTTC. It specifies CASSPRTSGGRNEQFF.

This clone was recorded a few times. The V call is TRBV2, the J call TRBJ1-2; no definite D call. Germline V lookup: CDR1 SNHLY, CDR2 FYNNEI. The length of the CDR3 is 13 residues. V shed 6 bases and J shed 3 bases, with 11 bases lying between them. The CDR3 is CASRFGEDYGYTF. The CDR3 nucleotides read TGTGCCAGCAGATTCGGGGAAGACTATGGCTACACCTTC.

V and J are TRBV5-8 and TRBJ1-5; no firm D call. V gave up 0 bases and J gave up 7 bases, with 11 bases separating them. CDR1 is SGHTS, CDR2 YDEGEE, per germline. The CDR3 is made up of 14 amino acids. CDR3 DNA: TGTGCCAGCAGCTTGGGGGGAGGTGGACAGCCCCAGCATTTT. Amino acids: CASSLGGGGQPQHF. Together with reference TRBV5-8 and TRBJ1-5, the CDR3 gives the full variable domain: EAGVTQSPTHLIKTRGQQATLRCSPISGHTSVYWYQQALGLGLQFLLWYDEGEERNRGNFPPRFSGRQFPNYSSELNVNALELEDSALYLCASSLGGGGQPQHFGDGTRLSIL.

This clone was recorded a few times. The chain has TRBV14 and TRBJ2-2; 12 bases line up with TRBD2. The CDR3 extends over 16 amino acids. V lost 4 bases to trimming and J lost 4 bases; unmatched junction nucleotides: 4. Germline V gives CDR1 SGHDN, CDR2 FVKESK. The chain's CDR3 is CASSRGLAGLTGELFF. The CDR3, as DNA: TGTGCCAGCAGCCGAGGACTAGCGGGGCTCACCGGGGAGCTGTTTTTT.

This clone was seen only a few times. V usage is TRBV6-5 and J usage is TRBJ2-5, with 10 bases identical to TRBD1. Germline lookup yields CDR1 MNHEY and CDR2 SVGAGI. The CDR3 spans 15 residues. The junction had 9 bases not matched to a gene; V was cut back by 6 bases and J by 5 bases. Here the CDR3 reads CASSHRQGARETQYF. In nucleotides, the CDR3 is TGTGCCAGCAGCCACAGACAGGGGGCAAGGGAGACCCAGTACTTC.

This clone was counted a few times. V usage is TRBV7-9 and J usage is TRBJ2-7; 8 bases fit TRBD1. This CDR3 has 14 amino acids. Germline trimming cut 3 bases from V and 0 bases from J; bases unmatched to any gene: 1. Germline V gives CDR1 SEHNR, CDR2 FQNEAQ (reference sequence). CDR3 sequence: CASSFTGGSYEQYF. CDR3 DNA: TGTGCCAGCAGCTTCACAGGGGGCTCCTACGAGCAGTACTTC.

The gene calls are TRBV6-1 and TRBJ2-1, with 8 bases matching TRBD2. CDR1 and CDR2 (germline): MNHNS, SASEGT. Trimming removed 6 bases from V and 8 bases from J; junction bases left unmatched: 6. This CDR3 is 13 amino acids long. CDR3 region: CASSREGTYEQFF. CDR3 DNA sequence: TGTGCCAGCAGCCGGGAGGGCACATATGAGCAGTTCTTC.

In its sample, this clone was seen a few times. The chain is built from TRBV11-3 and TRBJ2-1; D is perhaps TRBD2 (5 bases). Germline-derived CDR1 and CDR2 are SGHNT and YENEEA. The CDR3 sequence is 16 residues long. V was cut by 4 bases and J by 0 bases, with 13 bases left in between. Here the CDR3 reads CASSSIRGSSYNEQFF. The CDR3 DNA follows: TGTGCCAGCAGCTCCATCCGAGGGAGCTCCTACAATGAGCAGTTCTTC.

This clone appeared a few times. V usage is TRBV6-1 and J usage is TRBJ2-1; 7 nucleotides match TRBD2. This CDR3 has 15 residues. After removal of 1 base from V and 10 bases from J, the junction contained 10 bases not matched to a gene. Germline V gives CDR1 MNHNS, CDR2 SASEGT. The CDR3: CASSEGRGKVDEQFF. The CDR3 bases are TGTGCCAGCAGTGAAGGGCGGGGGAAGGTGGACGAGCAGTTCTTC.

This clone occurred a few times. The chain has TRBV25-1 and TRBJ1-2; D unresolved. The CDR3 has 13 residues. V lost 2 bases, J lost 4 bases, and 8 bases lay in between. Germline lookup yields CDR1 MGHDK and CDR2 SYGVNS. For the CDR3, the DNA is TGTGCCAGCAGTGAACGGGGTCCCTATGGCTACACCTTC. Its protein is CASSERGPYGYTF.

This clone was seen more than once but under ten times. The chain uses TRBV9 and TRBJ1-2, with 8 bases identical to TRBD1. The germline V gene encodes CDR1 SGDLS and CDR2 YYNGEE. This CDR3 is built from 11 residues. J was trimmed by 8 bases and V by 3 bases; bases with no gene match: 0. CDR3 DNA: TGTGCCAGCAGCGGGACAGGGGGCTACACCTTC. Translation: CASSGTGGYTF.